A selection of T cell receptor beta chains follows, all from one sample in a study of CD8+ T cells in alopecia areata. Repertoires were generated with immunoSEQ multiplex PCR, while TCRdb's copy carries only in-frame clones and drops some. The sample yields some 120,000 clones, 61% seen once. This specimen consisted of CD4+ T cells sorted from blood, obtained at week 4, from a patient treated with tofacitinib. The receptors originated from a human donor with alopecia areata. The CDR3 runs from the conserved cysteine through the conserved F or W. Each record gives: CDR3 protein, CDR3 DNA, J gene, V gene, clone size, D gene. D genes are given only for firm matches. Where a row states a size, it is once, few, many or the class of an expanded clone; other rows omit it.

CDR3: CASSSILSTDTQYF
DNA: TGCGCCAGCAGCTCTATTTTGAGCACAGATACGCAGTATTTT
J: TRBJ2-3
V: TRBV5-1
size: few
D: .

CDR3: CSVNRGNEQYF
DNA: TGCAGCGTAAACAGGGGGAACGAGCAGTACTTC
J: TRBJ2-7
V: TRBV29-1
size: few
D: TRBD1

CDR3: CSVLLAASGRGEQFF
DNA: TGCAGCGTTCTCTTGGCCGCTAGCGGGAGAGGAGAGCAGTTCTTC
J: TRBJ2-1
V: TRBV29-1
size: few
D: TRBD2

CDR3: CATRPQTGGLGTQYF
DNA: TGTGCCACCAGACCTCAGACAGGGGGCCTGGGGACCCAGTACTTC
J: TRBJ2-5
V: TRBV15
size: .
D: TRBD1

CDR3: CAWSDGGSYNEQFF
DNA: TGTGCCTGGAGTGACGGGGGGTCTTACAATGAGCAGTTCTTC
J: TRBJ2-1
V: TRBV30
size: .
D: TRBD2

CDR3: CATLNVAGSTDTQYF
DNA: TGTGCCACCCTCAATGTAGCGGGGAGCACAGATACGCAGTATTTT
J: TRBJ2-3
V: TRBV10-3
size: few
D: TRBD2

CDR3: CASSYSGGTYEQYF
DNA: TGTGCCAGCAGTTACTCTGGGGGAACCTACGAGCAGTACTTC
J: TRBJ2-7
V: TRBV6-5
size: .
D: .

CDR3: CASSDRTGLAKNIQYF
DNA: TGTGCCAGCAGTGACCGGACAGGCCTAGCCAAAAACATTCAGTACTTC
J: TRBJ2-4
V: TRBV2
size: .
D: TRBD1

CDR3: CASSELAGLDTQYF
DNA: TGTGCCAGCAGTGAACTAGCGGGATTGGATACGCAGTATTTT
J: TRBJ2-3
V: TRBV2
size: .
D: TRBD2

CDR3: CSVVGGSGANVLTF
DNA: TGCAGCGTTGTGGGGGGATCTGGGGCCAACGTCCTGACTTTC
J: TRBJ2-6
V: TRBV29-1
size: .
D: .

CDR3: CASSLIGADTQYF
DNA: TGCGCCAGCAGCTTGATCGGGGCCGATACGCAGTATTTT
J: TRBJ2-3
V: TRBV5-1
size: .
D: .

CDR3: CASSLVVSSGSWGSEQYF
DNA: TGTGCCAGCAGCTTAGTAGTGTCTAGCGGGAGTTGGGGGTCCGAGCAGTACTTC
J: TRBJ2-7
V: TRBV7-2
size: .
D: TRBD2

CDR3: CASSGEGTGELFF
DNA: TGTGCCAGCAGTGGAGAGGGCACCGGGGAGCTGTTTTTT
J: TRBJ2-2
V: TRBV2
size: few
D: .

CDR3: CATPNTGELFF
DNA: TGTGCCACCCCGAACACCGGGGAGCTGTTTTTT
J: TRBJ2-2
V: TRBV7-3
size: few
D: .

CDR3: CASSQDAGNQPQHF
DNA: TGCGCCAGCAGCCAAGATGCAGGGAATCAGCCCCAGCATTTT
J: TRBJ1-5
V: TRBV4-3
size: once
D: .

CDR3: CASKGQGGSYEQYF
DNA: TGTGCCAGCAAAGGACAGGGGGGCAGTTACGAGCAGTACTTC
J: TRBJ2-7
V: TRBV6-5
size: few
D: TRBD1

CDR3: CSVGDSGEQYF
DNA: TGCAGCGTTGGAGACTCGGGGGAGCAGTACTTC
J: TRBJ2-7
V: TRBV29-1
size: few
D: .

CDR3: CASSIQTNTEAFF
DNA: TGTGCCAGTAGTATTCAAACGAACACTGAAGCTTTCTTT
J: TRBJ1-1
V: TRBV19
size: few
D: .

CDR3: CSVAGNYEQYF
DNA: TGCAGCGTTGCAGGGAACTACGAGCAGTACTTC
J: TRBJ2-7
V: TRBV29-1
size: .
D: .

CDR3: CAIAWGSTNEQFF
DNA: TGTGCCATCGCGTGGGGTTCGACCAATGAGCAGTTCTTC
J: TRBJ2-1
V: TRBV10-3
size: .
D: .

CDR3: CASSQVSGRSYNEQFF
DNA: TGTGCCAGCAGCCAGGTGAGCGGGAGGTCCTACAATGAGCAGTTCTTC
J: TRBJ2-1
V: TRBV27
size: .
D: TRBD2

CDR3: CASSQNAKETQYF
DNA: TGCGCCAGCAGCCAGAATGCCAAAGAGACCCAGTACTTC
J: TRBJ2-5
V: TRBV4-1
size: .
D: .

CDR3: CASSQKTGTGGGETQYF
DNA: TGTGCCAGCTCACAAAAGACCGGGACAGGGGGAGGAGAGACCCAGTACTTC
J: TRBJ2-5
V: TRBV18
size: few
D: TRBD1

CDR3: CASSWGLAGKDEQYF
DNA: TGTGCCAGCAGCTGGGGACTAGCGGGGAAAGACGAGCAGTACTTC
J: TRBJ2-7
V: TRBV7-6
size: .
D: TRBD2

CDR3: CASSENRRAQETQYF
DNA: TGTGCCAGCAGCGAAAACCGACGGGCTCAAGAGACCCAGTACTTC
J: TRBJ2-5
V: TRBV7-2
size: few
D: .

CDR3: CASRLAGGSYEQYF
DNA: TGCGCCAGCAGATTAGCGGGAGGTTCCTACGAGCAGTACTTC
J: TRBJ2-7
V: TRBV5-1
size: .
D: TRBD2

CDR3: CASSLGTGLYEQYF
DNA: TGCGCCAGCAGCTTGGGGACAGGTCTCTACGAGCAGTACTTC
J: TRBJ2-7
V: TRBV5-1
size: .
D: TRBD1

CDR3: CASSLDRGNYGYTF
DNA: TGTGCCAGCAGCTTAGATCGGGGGAACTATGGCTACACCTTC
J: TRBJ1-2
V: TRBV7-2
size: .
D: .

CDR3: CASRGQRGETQYF
DNA: TGTGCCAGCAGGGGACAGAGGGGAGAGACCCAGTACTTC
J: TRBJ2-5
V: TRBV28
size: .
D: TRBD1

CDR3: CSVRITSGRTDTQYF
DNA: TGCAGCGTGCGAATTACGTCCGGTAGAACAGATACGCAGTATTTT
J: TRBJ2-3
V: TRBV29-1
size: .
D: .

CDR3: CASSSGTPKAADTQYF
DNA: TGTGCCAGCAGCTCCGGGACTCCAAAGGCCGCAGATACGCAGTATTTT
J: TRBJ2-3
V: TRBV5-5
size: .
D: .

CDR3: CASGRDPGANTEAFF
DNA: TGCGCCAGCGGTCGAGACCCGGGAGCGAACACTGAAGCTTTCTTT
J: TRBJ1-1
V: TRBV5-1
size: .
D: .

CDR3: CASSSMQGDAFF
DNA: TGTGCCAGCTCATCGATGCAGGGGGACGCTTTCTTT
J: TRBJ1-1
V: TRBV18
size: few
D: TRBD1

CDR3: CSVALAGGIDTQYF
DNA: TGCAGCGTTGCCCTAGCGGGGGGTATAGATACGCAGTATTTT
J: TRBJ2-3
V: TRBV29-1
size: once
D: TRBD2

CDR3: CAWRKISGGEQYF
DNA: TGTGCCTGGAGGAAGATATCCGGGGGCGAGCAGTACTTC
J: TRBJ2-7
V: TRBV30
size: few
D: .

CDR3: CASSLGTGSETQYF
DNA: TGTGCCAGCAGTTTGGGGACAGGGTCAGAGACCCAGTACTTC
J: TRBJ2-5
V: TRBV27
size: .
D: TRBD1

CDR3: CSQEGTDTQYF
DNA: TGCAGCCAGGAGGGCACAGATACGCAGTATTTT
J: TRBJ2-3
V: TRBV20-1
size: .
D: .

CDR3: CASSLKQGANQPQHF
DNA: TGTGCCAGCAGCCTGAAACAGGGGGCGAATCAGCCCCAGCATTTT
J: TRBJ1-5
V: TRBV7-2
size: .
D: TRBD1

CDR3: CASKPRDYNTGELFF
DNA: TGTGCCAGCAAACCCCGGGACTACAACACCGGGGAGCTGTTTTTT
J: TRBJ2-2
V: TRBV27
size: .
D: TRBD2

CDR3: CSVGNRVNTGELFF
DNA: TGCAGCGTTGGAAACAGGGTGAACACCGGGGAGCTGTTTTTT
J: TRBJ2-2
V: TRBV29-1
size: .
D: .

CDR3: CASSAQGGDGYTF
DNA: TGCGCCAGCAGCGCCCAAGGAGGGGATGGCTACACCTTC
J: TRBJ1-2
V: TRBV4-1
size: .
D: .